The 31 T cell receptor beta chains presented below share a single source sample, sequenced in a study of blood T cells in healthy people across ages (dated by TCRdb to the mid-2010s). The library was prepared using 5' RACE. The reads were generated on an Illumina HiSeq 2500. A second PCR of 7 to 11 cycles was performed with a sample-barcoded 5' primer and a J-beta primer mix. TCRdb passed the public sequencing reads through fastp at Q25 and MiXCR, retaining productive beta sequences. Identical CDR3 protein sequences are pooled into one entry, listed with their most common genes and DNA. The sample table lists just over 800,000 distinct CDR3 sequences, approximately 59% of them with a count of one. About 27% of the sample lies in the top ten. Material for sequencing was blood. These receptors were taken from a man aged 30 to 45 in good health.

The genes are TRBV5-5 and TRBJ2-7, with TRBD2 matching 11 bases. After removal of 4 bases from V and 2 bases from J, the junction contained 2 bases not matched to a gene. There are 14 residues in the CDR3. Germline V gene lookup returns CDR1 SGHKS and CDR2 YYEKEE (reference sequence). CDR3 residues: CASSVTSGTYEQYF. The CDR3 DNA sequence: TGTGCCAGCAGCGTGACTAGCGGGACCTACGAGCAGTACTTC.

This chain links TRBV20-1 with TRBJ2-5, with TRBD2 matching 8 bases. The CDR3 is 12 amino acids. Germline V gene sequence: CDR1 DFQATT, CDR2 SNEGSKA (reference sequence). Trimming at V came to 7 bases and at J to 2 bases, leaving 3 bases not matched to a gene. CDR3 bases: TGCAGTGGTTTAGCGGGGCAAGAGACCCAGTACTTC. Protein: CSGLAGQETQYF.

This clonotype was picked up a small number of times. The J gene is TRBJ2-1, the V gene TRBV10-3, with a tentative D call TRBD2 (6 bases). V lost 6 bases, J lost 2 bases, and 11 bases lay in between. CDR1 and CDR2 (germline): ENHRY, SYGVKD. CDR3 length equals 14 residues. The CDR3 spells CAISRDLPYNEQFF. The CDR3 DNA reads TGTGCCATCAGCCGGGACTTACCCTACAATGAGCAGTTCTTC.

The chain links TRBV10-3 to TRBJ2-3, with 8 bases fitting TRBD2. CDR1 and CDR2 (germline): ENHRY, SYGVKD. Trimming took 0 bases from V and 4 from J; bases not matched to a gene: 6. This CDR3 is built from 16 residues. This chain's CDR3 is CAISESTRGRPDTQYF. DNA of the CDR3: TGTGCCATCAGTGAGTCGACCCGCGGGAGGCCAGATACGCAGTATTTT.

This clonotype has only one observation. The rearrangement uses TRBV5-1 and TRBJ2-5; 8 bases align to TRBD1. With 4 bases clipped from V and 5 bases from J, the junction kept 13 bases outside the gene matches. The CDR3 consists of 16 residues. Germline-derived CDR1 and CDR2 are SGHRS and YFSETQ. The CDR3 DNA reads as TGCGCCAGCAGCCCAAACGGACAGGGCAGGAGGGAGACCCAGTACTTC. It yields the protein CASSPNGQGRRETQYF.

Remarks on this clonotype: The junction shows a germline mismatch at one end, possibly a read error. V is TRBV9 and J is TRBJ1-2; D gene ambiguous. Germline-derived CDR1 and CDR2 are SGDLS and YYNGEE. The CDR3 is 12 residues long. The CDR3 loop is CASSVGFYGYTF. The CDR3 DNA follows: TGTGCTAGCAGCGTGGGCTTCTATGGCTACACCTTC.

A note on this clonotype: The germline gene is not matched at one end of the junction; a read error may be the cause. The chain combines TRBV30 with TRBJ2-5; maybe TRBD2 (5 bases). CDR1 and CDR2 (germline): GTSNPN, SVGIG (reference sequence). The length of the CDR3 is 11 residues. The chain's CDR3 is CAGSPGREQYF. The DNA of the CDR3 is TGTGCCGGGAGTCCTGGAAGGGAGCAGTACTTC.

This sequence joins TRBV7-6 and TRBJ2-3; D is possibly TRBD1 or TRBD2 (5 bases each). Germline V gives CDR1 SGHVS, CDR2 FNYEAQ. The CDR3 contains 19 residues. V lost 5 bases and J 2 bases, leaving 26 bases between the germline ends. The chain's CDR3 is CASSHHPRPGTQHTDTQYF. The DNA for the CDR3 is TGTGCCAGCAGCCACCACCCCCGTCCCGGGACCCAACACACAGATACGCAGTATTTT.

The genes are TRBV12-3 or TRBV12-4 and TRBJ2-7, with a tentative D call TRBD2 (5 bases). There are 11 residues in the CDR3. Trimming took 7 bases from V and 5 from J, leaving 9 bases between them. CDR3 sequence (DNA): TGTGCCAGCAAGTACGGGGACGAGCAGTACTTC. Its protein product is CASKYGDEQYF.

Here the CDR3 DNA reads TGCAGTGCCCCTGTGGCGACAGGGACAGGAGACGAGCAGTACTTC. This encodes CSAPVATGTGDEQYF. The chain has TRBV20-1 and TRBJ2-5, with 8 bases matching TRBD1. The J call may be faulty, since TRBJ2-7 better matches the DNA end. The CDR3 runs 15 residues. Germline V gene data show CDR1 as DFQATT and CDR2 as SNEGSKA (reference sequence).

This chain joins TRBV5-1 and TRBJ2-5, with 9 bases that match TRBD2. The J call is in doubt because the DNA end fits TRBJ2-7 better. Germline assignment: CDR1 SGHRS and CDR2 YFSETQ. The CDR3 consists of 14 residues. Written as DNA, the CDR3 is TGCGCCAGCAGCTTGGTGATAGCGGGGGACGAGCAGTACTTC. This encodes CASSLVIAGDEQYF.

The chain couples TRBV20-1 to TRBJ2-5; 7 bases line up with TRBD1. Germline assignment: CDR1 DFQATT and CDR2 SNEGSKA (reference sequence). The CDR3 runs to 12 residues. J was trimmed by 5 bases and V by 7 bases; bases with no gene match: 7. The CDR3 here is CSVTGAGETQYF. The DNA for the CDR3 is TGCAGTGTAACAGGGGCCGGGGAGACCCAGTACTTC.

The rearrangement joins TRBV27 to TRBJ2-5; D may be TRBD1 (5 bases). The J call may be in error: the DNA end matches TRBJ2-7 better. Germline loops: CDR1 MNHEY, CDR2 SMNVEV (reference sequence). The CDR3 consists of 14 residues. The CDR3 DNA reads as TGTGCCAGCAGTTTACAGGACACAACCGACGAGCAGTACTTC. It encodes CASSLQDTTDEQYF.

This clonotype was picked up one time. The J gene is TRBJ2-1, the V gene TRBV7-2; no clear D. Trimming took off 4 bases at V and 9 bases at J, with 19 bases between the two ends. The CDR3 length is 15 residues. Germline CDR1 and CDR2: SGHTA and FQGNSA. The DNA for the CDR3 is TGTGCCAGCAGCTCGGTAAGACTCGAAGGCGGTGAGCAGTTCTTC. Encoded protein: CASSSVRLEGGEQFF.

The CDR3: CASRWGGMNTEAFF. CDR3 DNA: TGTGCCAGCCGGTGGGGCGGGATGAACACTGAAGCTTTCTTT. The chain links TRBV7-2 to TRBJ1-1; D is possibly TRBD1 (5 bases). The germline V and J ends were trimmed by 8 bases and 0 bases, with 13 bases remaining between them. The CDR3 length is 14 residues. CDR1 is SGHTA and CDR2 is FQGNSA in the germline V gene.

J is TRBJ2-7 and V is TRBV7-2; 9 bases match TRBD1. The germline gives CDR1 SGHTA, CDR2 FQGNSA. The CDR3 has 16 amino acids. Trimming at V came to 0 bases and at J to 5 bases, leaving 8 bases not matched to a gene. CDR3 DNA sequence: TGTGCCAGCAGCTTAGCTTCCGGGACAGGGAGCCACGAGCAGTACTTC. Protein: CASSLASGTGSHEQYF.

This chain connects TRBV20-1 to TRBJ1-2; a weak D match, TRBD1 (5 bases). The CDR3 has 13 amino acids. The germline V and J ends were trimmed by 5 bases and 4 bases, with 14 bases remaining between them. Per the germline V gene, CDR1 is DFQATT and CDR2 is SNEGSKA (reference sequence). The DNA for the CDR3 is TGCAGTGCTTCCCGGGGCGAGGTCTATGGCTACACCTTC. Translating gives CSASRGEVYGYTF.

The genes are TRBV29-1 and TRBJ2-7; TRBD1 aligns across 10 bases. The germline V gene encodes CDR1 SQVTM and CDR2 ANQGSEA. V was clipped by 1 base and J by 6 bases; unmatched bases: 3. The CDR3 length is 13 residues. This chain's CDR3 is CSVEGTGGFEQYF. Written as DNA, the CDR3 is TGCAGCGTTGAAGGGACAGGGGGTTTCGAGCAGTACTTC.

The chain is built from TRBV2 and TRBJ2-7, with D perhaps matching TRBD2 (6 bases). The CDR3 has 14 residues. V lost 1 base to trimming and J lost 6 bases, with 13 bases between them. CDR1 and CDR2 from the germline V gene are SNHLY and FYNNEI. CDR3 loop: CASSEVTNGGEQYF. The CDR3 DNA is TGTGCCAGCAGTGAAGTCACGAACGGGGGCGAGCAGTACTTC.

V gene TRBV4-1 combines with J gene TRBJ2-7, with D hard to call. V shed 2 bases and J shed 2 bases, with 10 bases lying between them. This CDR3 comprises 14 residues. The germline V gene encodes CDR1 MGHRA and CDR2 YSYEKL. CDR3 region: CASSQSDGAYEQYF. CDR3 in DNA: TGCGCCAGCAGCCAATCGGACGGAGCCTACGAGCAGTACTTC.

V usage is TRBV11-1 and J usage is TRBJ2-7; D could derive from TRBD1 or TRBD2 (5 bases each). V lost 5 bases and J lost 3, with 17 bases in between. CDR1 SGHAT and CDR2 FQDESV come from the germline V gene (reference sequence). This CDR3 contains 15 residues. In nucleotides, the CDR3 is TGTGCCAGCAGCGTTATCCGGGACGGACGCTACGAGCAGTACTTC. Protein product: CASSVIRDGRYEQYF.

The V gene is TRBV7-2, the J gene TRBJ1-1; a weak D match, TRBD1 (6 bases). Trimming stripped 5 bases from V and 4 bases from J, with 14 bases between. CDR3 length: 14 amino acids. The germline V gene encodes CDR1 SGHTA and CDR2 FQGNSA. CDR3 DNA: TGTGCCAGCAGCGCCCGGACAGAACTCACTGAAGCTTTCTTT. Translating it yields CASSARTELTEAFF.

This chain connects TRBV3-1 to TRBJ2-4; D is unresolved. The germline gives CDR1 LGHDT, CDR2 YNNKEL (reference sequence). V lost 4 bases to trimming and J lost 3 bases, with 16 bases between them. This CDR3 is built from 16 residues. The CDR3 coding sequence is TGTGCCAGCAGCCGCCAGCCGGGCGTTCGCAAAAACATTCAGTACTTC. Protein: CASSRQPGVRKNIQYF.

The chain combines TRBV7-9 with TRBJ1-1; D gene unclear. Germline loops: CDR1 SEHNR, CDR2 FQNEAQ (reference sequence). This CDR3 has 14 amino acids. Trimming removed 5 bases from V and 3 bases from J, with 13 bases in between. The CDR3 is CASSLWGADTEAFF. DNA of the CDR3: TGTGCCAGCAGCCTGTGGGGAGCGGACACTGAAGCTTTCTTT. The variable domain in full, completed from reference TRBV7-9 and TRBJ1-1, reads DTGVSQNPRHKITKRGQNVTFRCDPISEHNRLYWYRQTLGQGPEFLTYFQNEAQLEKSRLLSDRFSAERPKGSFSTLEIQRTEQGDSAMYLCASSLWGADTEAFFGQGTRLTVV.

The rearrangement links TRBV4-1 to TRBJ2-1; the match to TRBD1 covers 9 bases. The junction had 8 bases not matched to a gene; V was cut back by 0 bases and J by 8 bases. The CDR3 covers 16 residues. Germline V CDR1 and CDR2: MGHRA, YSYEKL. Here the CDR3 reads CASSQDFTGGSDEQFF. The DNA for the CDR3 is TGCGCCAGCAGCCAAGATTTCACAGGGGGCTCGGATGAGCAGTTCTTC.

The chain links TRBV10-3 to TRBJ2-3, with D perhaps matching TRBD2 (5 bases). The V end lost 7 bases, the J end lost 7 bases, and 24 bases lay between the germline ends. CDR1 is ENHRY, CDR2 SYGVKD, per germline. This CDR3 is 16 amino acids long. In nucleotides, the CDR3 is TGTGCCATCATGAGCGACGGCAGCGGACCTGGGAATACGCAGTATTTT. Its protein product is CAIMSDGSGPGNTQYF.

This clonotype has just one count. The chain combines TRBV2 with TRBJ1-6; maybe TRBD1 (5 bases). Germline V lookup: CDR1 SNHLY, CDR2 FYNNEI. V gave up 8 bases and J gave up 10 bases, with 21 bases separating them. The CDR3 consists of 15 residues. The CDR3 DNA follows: TGTGCCAGCGTCCTGAGGGGAACGTTTGGATCACCCCTCCACTTT. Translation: CASVLRGTFGSPLHF.

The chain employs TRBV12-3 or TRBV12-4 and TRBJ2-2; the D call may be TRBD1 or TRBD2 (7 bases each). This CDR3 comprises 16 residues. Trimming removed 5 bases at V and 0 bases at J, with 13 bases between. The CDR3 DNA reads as TGTGCCAGCAGTCGGGGGGACAGACCGAACACCGGGGAGCTGTTTTTT. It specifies CASSRGDRPNTGELFF.

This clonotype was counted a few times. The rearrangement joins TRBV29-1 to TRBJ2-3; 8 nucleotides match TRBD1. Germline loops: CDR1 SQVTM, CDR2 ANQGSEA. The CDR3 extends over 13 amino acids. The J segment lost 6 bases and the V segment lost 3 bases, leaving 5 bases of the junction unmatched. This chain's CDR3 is CSVEDRAGDTQYF. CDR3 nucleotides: TGCAGCGTTGAGGACAGGGCTGGGGATACGCAGTATTTT.

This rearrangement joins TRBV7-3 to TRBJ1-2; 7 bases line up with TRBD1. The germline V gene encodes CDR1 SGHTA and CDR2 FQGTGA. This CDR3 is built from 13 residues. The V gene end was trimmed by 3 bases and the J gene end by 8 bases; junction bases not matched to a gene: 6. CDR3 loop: CASSLTTGAGYTF. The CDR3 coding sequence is TGTGCCAGCAGCTTGACAACAGGGGCCGGCTACACCTTC.

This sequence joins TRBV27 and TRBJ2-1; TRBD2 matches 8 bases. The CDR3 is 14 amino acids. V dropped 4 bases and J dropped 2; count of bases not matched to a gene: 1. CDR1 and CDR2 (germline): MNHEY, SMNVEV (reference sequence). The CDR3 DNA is TGTGCCAGCAGTTGGGGACTAGCCTACAATGAGCAGTTCTTC. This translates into CASSWGLAYNEQFF.